The following is a T cell receptor beta chain sequence with its context. Its antigen remains unknown. The data belong to a study of OX40 agonist ivuxolimab in advanced cancers. Study background: Three dose-escalation patients had partial responses: one with hepatocellular carcinoma and two with cutaneous melanoma.

The study, taken as a whole, reports: No determination was made of the antigen specificity of the expanded peripheral T cells.

Researchers took blood at baseline, on cycle 4 day 1, and on cycle 7 day 1. With 0 bases removed from V and 0 bases from J, the gap between germline ends came to 8 bases. Germline lookup yields CDR1 SGHTA and CDR2 FQGTGA. This CDR3 comprises 16 residues. The table came from immunoSEQ multiplex PCR; TCRdb's copy has only in-frame clones and leaves some out. This sample carries 40,000 to 50,000 clones, 88% of them seen once, and the ten largest clones take over 1%. The specimen was CD4+ or CD8+ T cells sorted from blood, collected in a trial of the OX40 agonist ivuxolimab. This rearrangement joins TRBV7-3 to TRBJ2-2; D gene uncertain. The origin of this receptor is an adult with an advanced solid tumor such as melanoma, head and neck, liver or kidney cancer. The CDR3 DNA reads as TGTGCCAGCAGCTTAACTTCAGGATCGAACACCGGGGAGCTGTTTTTT. Translated, it gives CASSLTSGSNTGELFF.